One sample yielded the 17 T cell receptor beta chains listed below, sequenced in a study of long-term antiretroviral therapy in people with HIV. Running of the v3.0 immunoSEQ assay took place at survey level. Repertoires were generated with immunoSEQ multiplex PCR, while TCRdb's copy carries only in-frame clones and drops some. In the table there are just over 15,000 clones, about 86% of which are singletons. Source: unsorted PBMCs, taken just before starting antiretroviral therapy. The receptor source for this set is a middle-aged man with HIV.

CDR3 in DNA: TGTGCCAGTAGTATAGACAGGGGTCGATCCTACGAGCAGTACTTC. It is translated as CASSIDRGRSYEQYF. The V gene is TRBV19, the J gene TRBJ2-7, with D possibly TRBD1 on 6 matching bases. This CDR3 is built from 15 residues. The ends were cut back, 0 bases at V and 1 base at J, with 10 bases in the middle. Germline V gene lookup returns CDR1 LNHDA and CDR2 SQIVND (reference sequence).

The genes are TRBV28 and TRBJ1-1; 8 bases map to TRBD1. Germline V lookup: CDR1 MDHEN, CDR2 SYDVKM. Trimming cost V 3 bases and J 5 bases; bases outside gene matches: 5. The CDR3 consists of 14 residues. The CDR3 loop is CASSLAGGKTEAFF. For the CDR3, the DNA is TGTGCCAGCAGTTTGGCAGGGGGCAAAACTGAAGCTTTCTTT.

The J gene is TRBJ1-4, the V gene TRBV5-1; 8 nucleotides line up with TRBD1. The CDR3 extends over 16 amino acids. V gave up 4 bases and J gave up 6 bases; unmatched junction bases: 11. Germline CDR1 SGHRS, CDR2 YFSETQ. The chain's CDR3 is CASSPGTGTDYEKLFF. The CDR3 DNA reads TGCGCCAGCAGCCCCGGGACAGGAACGGATTATGAAAAACTGTTTTTT.

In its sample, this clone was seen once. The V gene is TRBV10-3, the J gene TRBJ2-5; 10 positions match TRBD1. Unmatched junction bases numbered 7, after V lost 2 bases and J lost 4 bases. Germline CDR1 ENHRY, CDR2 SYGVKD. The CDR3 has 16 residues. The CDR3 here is CAISESRQGAGETQYF. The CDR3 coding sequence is TGTGCCATCAGTGAGAGTCGACAGGGGGCGGGAGAGACCCAGTACTTC.

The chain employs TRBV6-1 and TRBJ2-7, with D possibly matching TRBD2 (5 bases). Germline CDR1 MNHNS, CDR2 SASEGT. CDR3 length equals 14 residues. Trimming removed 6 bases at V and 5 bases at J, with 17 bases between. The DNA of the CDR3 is TGTGCCAGCAGCCTCGTGGCGGGTTTTCACGAGCAGTACTTC. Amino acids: CASSLVAGFHEQYF.

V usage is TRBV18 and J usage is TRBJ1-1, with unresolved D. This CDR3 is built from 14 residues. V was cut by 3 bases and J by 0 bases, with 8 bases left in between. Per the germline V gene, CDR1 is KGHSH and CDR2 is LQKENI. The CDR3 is CASSPQNMNTEAFF. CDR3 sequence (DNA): TGTGCCAGCTCACCTCAGAACATGAACACTGAAGCTTTCTTT.

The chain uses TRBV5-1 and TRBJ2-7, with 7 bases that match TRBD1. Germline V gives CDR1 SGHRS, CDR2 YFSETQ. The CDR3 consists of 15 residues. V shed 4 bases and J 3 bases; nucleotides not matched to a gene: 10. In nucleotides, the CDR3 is TGCGCCAGCAGCCTCATCGGGACAGATGACTACGAGCAGTACTTC. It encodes CASSLIGTDDYEQYF.

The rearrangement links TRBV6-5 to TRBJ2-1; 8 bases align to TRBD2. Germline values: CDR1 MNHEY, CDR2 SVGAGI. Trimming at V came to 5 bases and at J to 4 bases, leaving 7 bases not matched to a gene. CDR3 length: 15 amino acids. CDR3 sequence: CASSAGRGAYNEQFF. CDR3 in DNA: TGTGCCAGCAGTGCCGGGAGGGGGGCGTACAATGAGCAGTTCTTC.

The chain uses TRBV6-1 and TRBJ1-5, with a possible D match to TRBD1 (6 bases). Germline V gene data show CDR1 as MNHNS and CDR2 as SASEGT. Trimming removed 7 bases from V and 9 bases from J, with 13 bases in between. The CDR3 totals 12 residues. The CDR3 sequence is CASKTGSTPQHF. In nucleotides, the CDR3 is TGTGCCAGCAAAACAGGGTCTACGCCCCAGCATTTT.

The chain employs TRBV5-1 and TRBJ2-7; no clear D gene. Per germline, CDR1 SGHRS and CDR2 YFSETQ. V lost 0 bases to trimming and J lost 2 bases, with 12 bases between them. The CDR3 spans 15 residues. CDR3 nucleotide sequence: TGCGCCAGCAGCTTGGACAGTTATGGCACCTACGAGCAGTACTTC. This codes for CASSLDSYGTYEQYF.

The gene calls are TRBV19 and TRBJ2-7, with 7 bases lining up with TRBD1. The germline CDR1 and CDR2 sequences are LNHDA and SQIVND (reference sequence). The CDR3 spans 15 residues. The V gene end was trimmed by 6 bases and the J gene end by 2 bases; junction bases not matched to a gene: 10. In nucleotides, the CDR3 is TGTGCCAGTAGCCCATACCGGGACAGCGCCTACGAGCAGTACTTC. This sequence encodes CASSPYRDSAYEQYF.

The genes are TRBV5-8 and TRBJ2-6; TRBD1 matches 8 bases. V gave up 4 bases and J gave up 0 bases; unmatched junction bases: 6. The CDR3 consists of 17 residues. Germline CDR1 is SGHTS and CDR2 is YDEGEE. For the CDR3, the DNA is TGTGCCAGCAGCGTGACAGGGGCGATCTCTGGGGCCAACGTCCTGACTTTC. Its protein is CASSVTGAISGANVLTF.

The CDR3 coding sequence is TGTGCCAGCAGTCGGGGGATTGGAGATACGCAGTATTTT. Amino acid sequence: CASSRGIGDTQYF. V usage is TRBV6-5 and J usage is TRBJ2-3; TRBD2 is a possible D gene (6 bases). The germline gives CDR1 MNHEY, CDR2 SVGAGI. The CDR3 has 13 residues. Deletions cut 5 bases from V and 5 bases from J, with 11 bases between.

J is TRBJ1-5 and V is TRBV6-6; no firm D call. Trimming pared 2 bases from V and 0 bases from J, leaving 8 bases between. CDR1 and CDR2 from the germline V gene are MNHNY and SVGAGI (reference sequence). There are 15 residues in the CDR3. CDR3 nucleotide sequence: TGTGCCAGCAGTTACGGTATGGATAGCAATCAGCCCCAGCATTTT. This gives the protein CASSYGMDSNQPQHF.

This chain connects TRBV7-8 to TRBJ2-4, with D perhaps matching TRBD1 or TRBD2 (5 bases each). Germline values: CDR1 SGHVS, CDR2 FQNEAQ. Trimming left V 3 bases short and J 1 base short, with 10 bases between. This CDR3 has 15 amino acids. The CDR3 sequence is CASSLGPNAKNIQYF. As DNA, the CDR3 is TGTGCCAGCAGCTTGGGACCGAACGCCAAAAACATTCAGTACTTC.

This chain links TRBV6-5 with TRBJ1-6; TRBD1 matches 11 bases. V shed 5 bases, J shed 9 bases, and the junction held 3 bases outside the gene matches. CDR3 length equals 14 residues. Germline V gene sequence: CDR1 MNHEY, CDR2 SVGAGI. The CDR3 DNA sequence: TGTGCCAGCAGTGCCGGGACAGGGGGTTCACCCCTCCACTTT. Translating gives CASSAGTGGSPLHF.

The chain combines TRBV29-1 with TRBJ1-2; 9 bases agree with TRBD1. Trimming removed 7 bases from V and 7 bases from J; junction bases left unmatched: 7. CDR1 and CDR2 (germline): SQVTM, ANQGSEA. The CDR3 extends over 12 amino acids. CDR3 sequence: CSATGQGGGYTF. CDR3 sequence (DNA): TGCAGCGCTACGGGACAGGGTGGTGGCTACACCTTC.